This T cell receptor (beta chain) is from a study of PD-1 and CTLA-4 blockade in melanoma (dated by TCRdb to about 2021). Regarding the study in general: In patients with melanoma, the study measured the effects of PD-1 blockade versus CTLA-4 blockade on the melanoma-reactive CD8 T cell response.

This clone came up once. The antigen this receptor binds is unknown. Base quality data are lacking; no much larger clone is found one base away. From a lookup of the germline V gene, CDR1 and CDR2 are LGHNA and YNFKEQ. At the junction V is shortened by 1 base and J by 3 bases; bases outside the gene matches: 5. The CDR3, cysteine through phenylalanine, is 15 amino acids long. Only the CDR3 region is kept as DNA, spanning 45 bases read in frame from base 1. The library was produced with the immunoSEQ multiplex PCR assay. Held by TCRdb, this immuneACCESS table contains in-frame sequences only and omits some clones. Under half of the omission traces to an unresolved V gene where checked; the cause of the rest is unknown. The sample table lists roughly 30,000 clones, roughly 90% of them with a count of one. The ten largest clonotypes hold 5% to 8% of the sample.

Sequencing was performed on CD8+ T cells from peripheral blood, taken from a patient given anti-PD-1 treatment. The receptor was isolated from a human donor with melanoma. This sequence uses TRBV4-2 and TRBJ2-7, with TRBD1 identical over 8 junction bases. Here the CDR3 is given as CASSQGETGVYEQYF. The DNA sequence is TGTGCCAGCAGCCAAGGAGAGACAGGGGTCTACGAGCAGTACTTC.